The rows below give T cell receptor beta chains drawn from one sample of a study of CXCR3-negative and CXCR3-positive naive CD8 T cells. TCRdb re-called the 5' RACE reads; every CDR3 protein appears as one record, without DNA. The data include more than 75,000 distinct CDR3 sequences; the top ten clones carry approximately 0.6%. Source material: naive CXCR3+ CD8+ T cells from blood. Every receptor here comes from a human donor in good health. Some clones in this sample may be carry-over from other donors' samples. CDR3s include the opening cysteine and the closing phenylalanine or tryptophan.

TRBV15	TRBJ2-3	CATDGLAGRGQYF
TRBV28	TRBJ2-6	CASSFKSGANVLTF
TRBV2	TRBJ2-7	CASSDQPAYEQYF
TRBV10-3	TRBJ2-7	CAISESDGTYEQYF
TRBV29-1	TRBJ2-7	CSARLEGYEQYF
TRBV21-1	TRBJ2-7	CARTTGRNEQYF
TRBV29-1	TRBJ1-5	CSALHRENSNQPQHF
TRBV4-2	TRBJ1-1	CASSRELGQAENTEAFF
TRBV2	TRBJ1-1	CASTGSEREAFF
TRBV28	TRBJ2-2	CASSLPKGPQGTDTGELFF
TRBV2	TRBJ2-7	CATSGGRLYEQYF
TRBV12-3/TRBV12-4	TRBJ1-5	CASSWGTGNQPQHF
TRBV5-1	TRBJ2-1	CASSEGQGASPPYNEQFF
TRBV7-9	TRBJ2-2	CASSPRTGVTGELFF
TRBV7-2	TRBJ2-7	CASSLDGGYYEQYF
TRBV4-2	TRBJ2-4	CASSHPGRQYF
TRBV11-2	TRBJ2-7	CASSLRWGPAYYEQYF
TRBV12-3/TRBV12-4	TRBJ1-4	CASSSMTTNEKLFF
TRBV29-1	TRBJ2-3	CSVLRGLTDTQYF
TRBV5-1	TRBJ2-7	CASSFTGQSYEQYF
TRBV29-1	TRBJ1-1	CSVDSGDNTEAFF
TRBV29-1	TRBJ2-5	CSVDRGLETQYF
TRBV2	TRBJ2-1	CASSEALLYYNEQFF
TRBV30	TRBJ2-7	CAWSVSVARTEQYF
TRBV20-1	TRBJ2-3	CSAMDEVGDTQYF
TRBV4-3	TRBJ1-2	CASSQELVGGISYTF
TRBV5-6	TRBJ2-5	CASSPGPTSSSGKQETQYF
TRBV29-1	TRBJ1-4	CSVEARTGDEKLFF
TRBV29-1	TRBJ2-5	CSAAPTAVGAQYF
TRBV28	TRBJ2-5	CASSLGGSPGAQYF
TRBV5-1	TRBJ1-1	CASSFHRGPGTEAFF
TRBV29-1	TRBJ2-3	CSYFGGGKDTDTQYF
TRBV29-1	TRBJ1-2	CSVRTTYGYTF
TRBV5-6	TRBJ2-5	CASSLERGGLSETQYF
TRBV29-1	TRBJ2-1	CSVDAGTSGINEQFF
TRBV5-1	TRBJ2-1	CASSLVGAVDEQFF
TRBV7-2	TRBJ2-7	CASTPQDFISYEQYF